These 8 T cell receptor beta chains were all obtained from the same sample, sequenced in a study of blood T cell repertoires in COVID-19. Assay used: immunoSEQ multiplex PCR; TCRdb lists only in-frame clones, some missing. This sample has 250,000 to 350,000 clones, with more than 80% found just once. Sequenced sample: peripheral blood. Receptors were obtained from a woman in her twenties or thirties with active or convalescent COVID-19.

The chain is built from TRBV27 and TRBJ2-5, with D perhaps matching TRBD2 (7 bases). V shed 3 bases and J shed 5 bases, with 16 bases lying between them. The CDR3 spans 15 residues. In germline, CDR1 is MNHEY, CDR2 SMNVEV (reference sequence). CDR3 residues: CASSFGGGRGETQYF. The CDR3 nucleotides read TGTGCCAGCAGTTTCGGCGGGGGAAGGGGGGAGACCCAGTACTTC.

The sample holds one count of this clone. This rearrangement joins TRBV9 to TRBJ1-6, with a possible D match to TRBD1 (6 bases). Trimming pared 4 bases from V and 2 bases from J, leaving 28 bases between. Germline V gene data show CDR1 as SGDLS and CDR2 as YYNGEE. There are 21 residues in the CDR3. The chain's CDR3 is CASSYKRDTTRVNTYNSPLHF. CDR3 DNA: TGTGCCAGCAGCTATAAAAGGGACACAACGAGGGTAAATACCTATAATTCACCCCTCCACTTT.

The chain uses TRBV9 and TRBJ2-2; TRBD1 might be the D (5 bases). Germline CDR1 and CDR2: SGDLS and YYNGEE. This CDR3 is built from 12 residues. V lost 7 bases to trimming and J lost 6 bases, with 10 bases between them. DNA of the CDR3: TGTGCCAGCCGCAGGGCAGCCGGGGAGCTGTTTTTT. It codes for CASRRAAGELFF. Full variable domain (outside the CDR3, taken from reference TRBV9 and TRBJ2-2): DSGVTQTPKHLITATGQRVTLRCSPRSGDLSVYWYQQSLDQGLQFLIQYYNGEERAKGNILERFSAQQFPDLHSELNLSSLELGDSALYFCASRRAAGELFFGEGSRLTVL.

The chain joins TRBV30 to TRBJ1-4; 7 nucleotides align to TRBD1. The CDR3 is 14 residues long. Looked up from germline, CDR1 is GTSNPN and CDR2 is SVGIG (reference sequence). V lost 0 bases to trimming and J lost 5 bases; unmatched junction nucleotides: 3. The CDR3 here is CAWSVRGHNEKLFF. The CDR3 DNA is TGTGCCTGGAGTGTAAGGGGGCACAATGAAAAACTGTTTTTT.

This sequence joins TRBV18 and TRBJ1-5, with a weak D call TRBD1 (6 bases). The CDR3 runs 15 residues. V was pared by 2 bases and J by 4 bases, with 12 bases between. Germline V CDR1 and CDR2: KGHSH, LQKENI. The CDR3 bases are TGTGCCAGCTCACCAATAGGACAGCTAAATCAGCCCCAGCATTTT. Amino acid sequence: CASSPIGQLNQPQHF.

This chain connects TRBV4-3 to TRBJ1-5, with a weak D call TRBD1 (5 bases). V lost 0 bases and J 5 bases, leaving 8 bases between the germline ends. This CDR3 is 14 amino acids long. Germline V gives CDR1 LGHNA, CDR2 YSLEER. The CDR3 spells CASSQDIRDQPQHF. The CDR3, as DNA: TGCGCCAGCAGCCAAGATATCAGGGATCAGCCCCAGCATTTT.

For the CDR3, the DNA is TGTGCCAGCAGCTTGCGGGGTCCCCAGGCGTTCTACGAGCAGTACTTC. It codes for CASSLRGPQAFYEQYF. The chain joins TRBV7-9 to TRBJ2-7, with TRBD2 as a possible D gene (6 bases). Germline CDR1 and CDR2: SEHNR and FQNEAQ (reference sequence). The CDR3 has 16 residues. V was pared by 3 bases and J by 3 bases, with 18 bases between.

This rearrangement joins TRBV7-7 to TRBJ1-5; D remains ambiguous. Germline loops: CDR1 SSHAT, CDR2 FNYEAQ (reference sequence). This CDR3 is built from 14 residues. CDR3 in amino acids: CAPATLADNQPQHF. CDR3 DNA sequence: TGTGCTCCTGCGACGTTAGCGGACAATCAGCCCCAGCATTTT.